This is a list of T cell receptor beta chains from one sample in a study of cytomegalovirus exposure and HLA in healthy donors. Libraries were prepared by immunoSEQ multiplex PCR; TCRdb keeps only in-frame clonotypes and omits some of them. The profile shows about 200,000 clones, around 77% of them singletons. Sample: PBMCs. These TCRs come from a woman younger than 45 in good health and CMV-seronegative. The CDR3 runs from the conserved cysteine through the conserved F or W. D genes are given only for firm matches. Clone sizes are given selectively: once, few, many, or a class where the clone is expanded.

TRBV15	NA	TRBJ1-5	NA	16	CATSRGGVKDNQPQHF
TRBV28	NA	TRBJ1-1	NA	13	CASSGHMGTEAFF
TRBV19	NA	TRBJ1-1	few	14	CASSRRAINTEAFF
TRBV2	NA	TRBJ2-7	few	11	CASSPGYEQYF
TRBV6-1	TRBD1	TRBJ2-1	NA	15	CASSWGQGGYNEQFF
TRBV5-1	NA	TRBJ2-7	NA	15	CASSLVQGPNYEQYF
TRBV2	TRBD2	TRBJ2-7	NA	16	CASREGLAAGFYEQYF
TRBV18	TRBD2	TRBJ2-1	few	17	CASSRGPSGVPYNEQFF
TRBV7-2	NA	TRBJ2-7	NA	14	CASSLDIRNYEQYF
TRBV11-2	TRBD2	TRBJ2-1	NA	18	CASSTYLAGRRSYNEQFF
TRBV7-8	NA	TRBJ2-1	NA	14	CASSLPGRNNVQFF
TRBV2	TRBD2	NA	NA	15	CASSESGGPYSEQYF
TRBV5-1	NA	TRBJ1-5	NA	13	CASSLRGTQPQHF
TRBV5-1	TRBD2	TRBJ2-1	NA	17	CASSLFTGGPVVNEQFF
TRBV5-8	TRBD1	TRBJ2-7	NA	11	CASSLGQGEYF
TRBV11-2	NA	TRBJ2-1	NA	13	CASSRSVHNEQFF
TRBV5-1	TRBD1	TRBJ1-6	NA	14	CASSLDRGQTPLHF
TRBV18	TRBD2	TRBJ2-1	once	15	CASSPLAGDYNEQFF
TRBV27	NA	TRBJ1-1	NA	15	CASIKYGGMNTEAFF
TRBV28	TRBD2	TRBJ2-1	NA	14	CASSLPGTIIEQFF